This TCR beta chain appears in the sequencing data of a study of blood T cells in healthy people across ages. On this clonotype itself: Its antigen is undetermined.

A sample-barcoded 5' primer and a J-beta primer mix were used in a second PCR of about 7 to 11 cycles. Every cDNA was tagged by a template-switch adaptor with 12 random nucleotides. TCRdb passed the 5' RACE reads through MiXCR, listing each CDR3 protein once. The sample gives more than 650,000 distinct CDR3 sequences, more than 25% of which show up once; around 3% is in the top ten. Study-level findings and limits: Expanded clonotype changes were possibly confounded by unknown donor CMV status. Across the age range, TCR beta diversity per million T cells fell in a roughly linear way.

The same data also went into a second study, on T cells of mothers and their children. That publication notes: The search for persistent microchimeric T cell clones detected none.

The source of this sequence is a boy aged 5-17 years in good health. Sequencing used blood.

CDR3 nucleotide sequence: TGCAGTGCCACCTCCCGGAGGGAGAACACTGAAGCTTTCTTT. Amino acid sequence: CSATSRRENTEAFF. J is TRBJ1-1 and V is TRBV20-1; D not resolved. This CDR3 is 14 amino acids long. CDR1 DFQATT and CDR2 SNEGSKA come from the germline V gene (reference sequence). Trimming cost V 6 bases and J 1 base, with 15 bases left between them.